The source of this T cell receptor (beta chain) is a study of neurological immune-mediated disorders. Study-wide results and caveats: It was the repertoires of 18 of 34 multiple sclerosis patients that phylogenetic grouping placed in one related-CDR3 cluster, which is a possible signature.

Germline V gene data show CDR1 as DFQATT and CDR2 as SNEGSKA (reference sequence). The length of the CDR3 is 16 residues. The V end was cut by 1 base, the J end by 6 bases, with 21 bases between. This clonotype was found many times. Its matching antigen is unknown. Via MiXCR, TCRdb re-called the 5' RACE reads, giving one row per CDR3 protein. The repertoire has tens of thousands of distinct CDR3 sequences, 4% of them found once; the top ten carry about 2%. The TCR originated in a woman aged 40 to 49 with multiple sclerosis. The sample taken for sequencing was CD4+ T cells from blood. The chain couples TRBV20-1 to TRBJ1-1; D remains unclear. The CDR3, as DNA: TGCAGTGCTAGAGTTTTAGGGAACACCGGTGAGGCTGAAGCTTTCTTT. Amino acids: CSARVLGNTGEAEAFF.